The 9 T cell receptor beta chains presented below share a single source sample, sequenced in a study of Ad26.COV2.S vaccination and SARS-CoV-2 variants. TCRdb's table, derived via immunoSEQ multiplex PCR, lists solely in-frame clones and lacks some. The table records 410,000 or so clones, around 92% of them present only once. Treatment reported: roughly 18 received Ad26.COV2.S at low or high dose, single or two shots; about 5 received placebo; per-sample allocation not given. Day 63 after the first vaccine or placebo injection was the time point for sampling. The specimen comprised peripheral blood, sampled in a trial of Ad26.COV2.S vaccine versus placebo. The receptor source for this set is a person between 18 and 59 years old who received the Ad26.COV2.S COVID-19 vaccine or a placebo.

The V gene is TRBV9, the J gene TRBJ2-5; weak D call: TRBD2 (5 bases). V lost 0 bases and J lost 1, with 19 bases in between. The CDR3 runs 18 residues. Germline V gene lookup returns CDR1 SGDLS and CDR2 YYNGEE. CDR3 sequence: CASSVGVWERITQETQYF. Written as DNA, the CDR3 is TGTGCCAGCAGCGTAGGGGTTTGGGAGCGGATCACCCAAGAGACCCAGTACTTC.

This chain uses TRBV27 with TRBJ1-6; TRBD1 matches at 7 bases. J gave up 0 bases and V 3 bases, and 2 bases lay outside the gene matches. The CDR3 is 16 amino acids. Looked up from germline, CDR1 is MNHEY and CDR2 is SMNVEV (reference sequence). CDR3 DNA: TGTGCCAGCAGTTTTCAGGGGGACTCCTATAATTCACCCCTCCACTTT. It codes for CASSFQGDSYNSPLHF.

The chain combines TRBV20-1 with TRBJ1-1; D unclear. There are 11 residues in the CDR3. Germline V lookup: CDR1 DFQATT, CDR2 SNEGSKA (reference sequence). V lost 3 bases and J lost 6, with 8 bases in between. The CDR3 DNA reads TGCAGTGCTAGGTCGGCTCCTGAAGCTTTCTTT. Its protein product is CSARSAPEAFF.

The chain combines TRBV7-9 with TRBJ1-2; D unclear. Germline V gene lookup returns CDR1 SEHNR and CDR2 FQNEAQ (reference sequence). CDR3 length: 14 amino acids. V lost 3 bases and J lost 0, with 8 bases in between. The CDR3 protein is CASSFRGANYGYTF. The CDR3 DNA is TGTGCCAGCAGCTTCCGTGGGGCTAACTATGGCTACACCTTC.

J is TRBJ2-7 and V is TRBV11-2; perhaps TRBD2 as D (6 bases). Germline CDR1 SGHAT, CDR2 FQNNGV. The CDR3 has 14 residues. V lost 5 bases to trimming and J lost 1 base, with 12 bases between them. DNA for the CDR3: TGTGCCAGCAGCGCTTTTGGGACTTCCTACGAGCAGTACTTC. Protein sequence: CASSAFGTSYEQYF.

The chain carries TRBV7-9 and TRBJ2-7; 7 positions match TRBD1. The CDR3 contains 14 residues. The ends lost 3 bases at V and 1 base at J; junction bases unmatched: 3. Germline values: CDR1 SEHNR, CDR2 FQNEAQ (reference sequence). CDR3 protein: CASSFPDRSYEQYF. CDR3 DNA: TGTGCCAGCAGCTTCCCGGACAGGTCCTACGAGCAGTACTTC.

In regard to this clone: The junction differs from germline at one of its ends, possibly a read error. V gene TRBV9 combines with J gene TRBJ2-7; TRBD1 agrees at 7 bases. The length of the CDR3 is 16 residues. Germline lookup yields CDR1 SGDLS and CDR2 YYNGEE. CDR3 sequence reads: CASSPEATGYSYQQYF. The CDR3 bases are TGTGCCAGCAGCCCTGAGGCGACAGGGTATTCCTACCAGCAGTACTTC.

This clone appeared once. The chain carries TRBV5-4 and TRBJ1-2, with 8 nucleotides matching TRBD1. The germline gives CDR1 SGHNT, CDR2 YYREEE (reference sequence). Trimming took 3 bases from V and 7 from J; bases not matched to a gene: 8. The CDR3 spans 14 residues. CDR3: CASSSRQGASGYTF. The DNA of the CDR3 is TGTGCCAGCAGCTCCCGCCAGGGGGCGTCTGGCTACACCTTC.

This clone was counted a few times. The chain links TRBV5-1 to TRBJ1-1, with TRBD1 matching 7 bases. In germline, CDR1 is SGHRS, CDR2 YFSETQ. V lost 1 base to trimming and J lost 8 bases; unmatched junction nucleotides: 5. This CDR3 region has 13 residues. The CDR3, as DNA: TGCGCCAGCAGCTTGCTAGACAGGGAAGAAGCTTTCTTT. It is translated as CASSLLDREEAFF.